Listed here is a single TCR beta chain. Its antigen is still unknown. Use of 60 Vbeta and 13 Jbeta primers characterized the PCR. Under the authors' procedure: Among the unique TCR beta chains that a later analysis counted, around 82 million in all, 9.5 million to 11 million were shared. Assay: immunoSEQ multiplex PCR; the TCRdb copy retains only in-frame clones and omits some. The V and J calls and clone size come from that table; D and trimming were worked out from the DNA. The profile shows some 190,000 clones, roughly 80% of them singletons. The sample belongs to a study of cytomegalovirus exposure and HLA in healthy donors. Study-wide results and limits: Later on, a genetic analysis was performed. It linked a missense variant in DCLRE1C with V- and J-gene trimming of TCR beta. Presence/absence analyses assumed roughly uniform sequencing depth across donors.

Trimming removed 2 bases at V and 5 bases at J, with 18 bases between. Germline V gives CDR1 MGHRA, CDR2 YSYEKL. The CDR3 consists of 16 residues. This receptor was taken from a woman younger than 35 in good health and CMV-seronegative. V is TRBV4-1 and J is TRBJ1-1, with D tentatively TRBD1 (6 bases). Source material: PBMCs. The CDR3 bases are TGCGCCAGCAGCCAACCGTCGCTAGGGGGAAGAACTGAAGCTTTCTTT. It specifies CASSQPSLGGRTEAFF.